The 3 T cell receptor beta chains given below trace back to one sample, sequenced in a study of glioma-infiltrating T cells. Using RNA template, CDR3s of TCR alpha and beta were amplified with iRepertoire arm-PCR. MiXCR, applied by TCRdb to the multiplex PCR reads, yields one record per CDR3 protein. The table shows about 400,000 distinct CDR3 sequences, with roughly two fifths occurring only once. The source material was glioma tissue, nonneoplastic brain tissue, or PBMCs (not recorded which). The receptors were gathered from a human donor with low-grade glioma or glioblastoma, undergoing nonglioma brain surgery, or in good health (not recorded which).

This clonotype appeared a few times. V is TRBV19 and J is TRBJ2-1; 9 nucleotides match TRBD1. Germline V gives CDR1 LNHDA, CDR2 SQIVND (reference sequence). This CDR3 spans 15 amino acids. Germline trimming cut 7 bases from V and 4 bases from J; bases unmatched to any gene: 8. CDR3 amino acids: CASTSGTGPYNEQFF. In DNA form, the CDR3 reads TGTGCCAGTACCTCCGGGACAGGGCCTTACAATGAGCAGTTCTTC.

This clonotype was detected ten times or more. J is TRBJ2-3 and V is TRBV6-2 or TRBV6-3, with D possibly matching TRBD2 (6 bases). The germline V gene has CDR1 MNHEY and CDR2 SVGEGT. The CDR3 totals 16 residues. With 2 bases removed from V and 6 bases from J, the gap between germline ends came to 18 bases. CDR3 bases: TGTGCCAGCAGTTACGATTCGCGAGGGAGGTCGGATACGCAGTATTTT. Translated, it gives CASSYDSRGRSDTQYF.

The CDR3 DNA follows: TGTGCCAGCAGTTACTACCGTTGGCAGGAGAATGAGCAGTTCTTC. Translating gives CASSYYRWQENEQFF. The chain has TRBV6-6 and TRBJ2-1, with D unclear. Germline V gives CDR1 MNHNY, CDR2 SVGAGI (reference sequence). V was shortened by 1 base and J by 7 bases, with 14 bases between the two germline ends. The CDR3 contains 15 residues.